This TCR beta chain appears in the sequencing data of a study of T cell repertoires in cytomegalovirus infection. Study-level information: Public TCR beta signature analysis indicated the presence of both CMV infection and matching HLA type.

Study outcomes and limitations: Totalled public TCR beta family frequency picked out people who carried CMV plus the relevant HLA. Within the response measured ex vivo, HLA-C-restricted CMV-specific TCR beta clonotypes were dominant.

This clonotype has ten or more counts. Its specificity is unknown. TCRdb itself ran the reads through MiXCR, one entry per CDR3 protein. The table shows 300,000 to 450,000 distinct CDR3 sequences, with 15% to 20% occurring only once. The sequenced sample was PBMCs. This sequence was found in a human donor in good health (CMV status not recorded). Some clones in this sample may be carry-over from other donors' samples.

DNA of the CDR3: TGTGCCAGCATCCAGGGGGGCGGTGCGGAGACCCAGTACTTC. Its translation is CASIQGGGAETQYF. The J gene is TRBJ2-5, the V gene TRBV7-9; weak D call: TRBD1 (7 bases). In germline, CDR1 is SEHNR, CDR2 FQNEAQ (reference sequence). The V and J ends lost 7 bases and 5 bases respectively, with 17 bases between them. The CDR3 is 14 residues long.